This TCR beta chain emerged from a study of blood T cells in healthy people across ages. Study summary: With template switching, about one barcoded beta molecule was captured per two T cells.

The second PCR ran roughly 6 to 11 cycles with a sample-barcoded 5' primer and J-beta primers. Every cDNA was tagged by a template-switch adaptor with 12 random nucleotides. From the 5' RACE reads, TCRdb called clonotypes with MiXCR, one entry per CDR3 protein. The sample has roughly 1.7 million distinct CDR3 sequences; 34% are singletons. Whole-study results and caveats: In these data, TCR beta diversity tracked strongly with naive T cell percentage. Roughly linear declines in TCR beta diversity per million T cells occurred with age.

Germline CDR1 and CDR2: LGHDT and YNNKEL (reference sequence). The CDR3 is 13 residues long. Trimming removed 5 bases at V and 4 bases at J, with 11 bases between. Turning to this clonotype: No antigen is known for it.

Specimen: blood. The receptor comes from a woman in her 30s in good health. The chain combines TRBV3-1 with TRBJ1-1; D remains ambiguous. The CDR3, as DNA: TGTGCCAGCAGCTCCATCCCGAGCACTGAAGCTTTCTTT. Protein: CASSSIPSTEAFF.